This is a list of T cell receptor beta chains from one sample in a study of vaccination and CD4 T cells after COVID-19. These receptors have no identified antigens. TCRdb ran MiXCR on the PCR reads and lists one entry per CDR3 protein. The data contain under 25,000 distinct CDR3 sequences, about 45% of them singletons. The sequenced sample consisted of cultured CD4+ T cells from blood. The receptors originated from a human donor with COVID-19. The CDR3 runs from the conserved cysteine through the conserved F or W. A D gene is named only where the DNA matches it firmly. Size is omitted from some rows. Given values are once, few, many or a class for expanded clones.

.	23	TRBV21-1	TRBJ2-1	.	TGTGCCAGCAGCAATGACCCGGACGAGGGACTAGCGGTACCTCTCAGCTCCTACAATGAGCAGTTCTTC	CASSNDPDEGLAVPLSSYNEQFF
TRBD1	15	TRBV6-1	TRBJ2-5	.	TGTGCCAGCAGCGCATTGGGACAGCGCCAAGAGACCCAGTACTTC	CASSALGQRQETQYF
.	13	TRBV7-3	TRBJ2-2	few	TGTGCCAGCAGCTTAGCTTACACCGGGGAGCTGTTTTTT	CASSLAYTGELFF
.	13	TRBV20-1	TRBJ1-6	.	TGCAGTGCTAGTGAGGTGGGATTCTCACCCCTCCACTTT	CSASEVGFSPLHF
.	13	TRBV7-9	TRBJ1-2	.	TGTGCCAGCAGCTCCGACGGAGGCTATGGCTACACCTTC	CASSSDGGYGYTF
TRBD1	16	TRBV2	TRBJ2-5	.	TGTGCCAGCAGGGCCGGACAGGGGATATTTAGGGAGACCCAGTACTTC	CASRAGQGIFRETQYF
.	13	TRBV12-3/TRBV12-4	TRBJ2-1	few	TGTGCCAGCAGTTCCCTTAGGGTGAAAGAGCAGTTCTTC	CASSSLRVKEQFF
TRBD1	16	TRBV30	TRBJ2-7	.	TGTGCCTGGAGCTTTCCCTCGGGACAGCGCTCCTACGAGCAGTACTTC	CAWSFPSGQRSYEQYF
.	14	TRBV12-3/TRBV12-4	TRBJ1-1	.	TGTGCCAGCAGTTTGAAAGGAAGGAACACTGAAGCTTTCTTT	CASSLKGRNTEAFF
.	16	TRBV5-1	TRBJ2-1	few	TGCGCCAGCAGCTTGGGTGGGGCCTCCTCCTACAATGAGCAGTTCTTC	CASSLGGASSYNEQFF
.	14	TRBV6-1	TRBJ1-4	.	TGTGCCAGCAGACCTTCAAGAGGGGGTGAAAAACTGTTTTTT	CASRPSRGGEKLFF
TRBD1	14	TRBV6-2/TRBV6-3	TRBJ1-4	.	TGTGCCAGCAGCCCGGGACAGAGTAATGAAAAACTGTTTTTT	CASSPGQSNEKLFF
TRBD1	17	TRBV12-5	TRBJ1-6	.	TGTGCTAGTGGTGGACAGGTCGGGAGCTCCTATAATTCACCCCTCCACTTT	CASGGQVGSSYNSPLHF
TRBD2	13	TRBV20-1	TRBJ2-2	.	TGCAGTGCTAGCGCGGGGGGCACCGGGGAGCTGTTTTTT	CSASAGGTGELFF
TRBD2	15	TRBV7-2	TRBJ2-2	.	TGTGCCAGCAGGATGGGACTAGCCTACACCGGGGAGCTGTTTTTT	CASRMGLAYTGELFF
TRBD2	15	TRBV19	TRBJ2-7	few	TGTGCCAGTAGTATAGGGCCAGCGGGGGCCTACGAGCAGTACTTC	CASSIGPAGAYEQYF
.	15	TRBV11-2	TRBJ1-2	few	TGTGCCAGCAGCTTAGGGTATCCGGGTTCCTATGGCTACACCTTC	CASSLGYPGSYGYTF
TRBD1	15	TRBV28	TRBJ2-3	few	TGTGCCAGCACCTCCGGGACAGGGAAAACTGTTGCGCAGTATTTT	CASTSGTGKTVAQYF
.	17	TRBV21-1	TRBJ2-2	.	TGTGCCAGCAGCGTAGGGGCAAGCGGGGGACCCCAAGGGGAGCTGTTTTTT	CASSVGASGGPQGELFF
TRBD1	15	TRBV7-9	TRBJ1-2	few	TGTGCCAGCAGCCCCACCGGGACAGGGATTGGTGGCTACACCTTC	CASSPTGTGIGGYTF
TRBD1	16	TRBV6-1	TRBJ2-2	few	TGTGCCAGCAGTACCCTGGACAGGGTGGGCACCGGGGAGCTGTTTTTT	CASSTLDRVGTGELFF
TRBD2	18	TRBV7-2	TRBJ2-5	.	TGTGCCAGCAGCTTATTGGGCGGGGGGGTTAGAGGAGGAGAGACCCAGTACTTC	CASSLLGGGVRGGETQYF
.	14	TRBV20-1	TRBJ1-2	.	TGCAGTGCCAGAGACGAAGGCGGTAACTATGGCTACACCTTC	CSARDEGGNYGYTF
TRBD1	14	TRBV6-1	TRBJ1-1	.	TGTGCCAGCAAGAATGACAGGGGGGGTACTGAAGCTTTCTTT	CASKNDRGGTEAFF
.	14	TRBV7-2	TRBJ1-1	.	TGTGCCAGCAGCTTAGTACGGTTGAACACTGAAGCTTTCTTT	CASSLVRLNTEAFF